This TCR beta chain was sequenced in a study of T cells in Graves' hyperthyroidism and ophthalmopathy. The length of the CDR3 is 12 residues. Germline CDR1 SQVTM, CDR2 ANQGSEA. Study-wide results and caveats: Most thyroid-expanded clonotypes above 0.001 were also found in blood.

Amplification targeted TCR beta CDR3 regions from RNA transcripts. First-round RT-PCR with HTBI primers amplified the TCR CDR3 region. MiXCR, run by TCRdb on the multiplex PCR reads, gives a single entry per CDR3 protein. The data show 600,000 to 650,000 distinct CDR3 sequences, 20% seen once. As for this clonotype: Its specificity is not known. A read error may produce the germline difference seen at one junction end.

The sequence was obtained from a man younger than 40 with Graves' ophthalmopathy. This rearrangement joins TRBV29-1 to TRBJ1-1, with D possibly TRBD1 on 5 matching bases. The sequencing input was blood. DNA for the CDR3: TGCAGCGTCCTTTCTATGGACACTGGAGCTTTCTTT. This encodes CSVLSMDTGAFF.